The source of this T cell receptor beta chain is a study of OX40 agonist ivuxolimab in advanced cancers. Study in general: A history of anti-PD-1, anti-PD-L1 or anti-CTLA-4 therapy was acceptable, and roughly 40% had some. Partial responses occurred in Three dose-escalation patients, one with hepatocellular carcinoma and two with cutaneous melanoma.

The study sampled blood at baseline, cycle 4 day 1, and cycle 7 day 1. The method was immunoSEQ multiplex PCR; TCRdb's version includes in-frame clones alone and lacks a portion of them. Of about 62,000 clones in the sample, approximately 88% were seen once. After removal of 5 bases from V and 2 bases from J, the junction contained 14 bases not matched to a gene. The CDR3 loop spans 18 amino acids. Germline CDR1 is SGHVS and CDR2 is FQNEAQ. The chain recombines TRBV7-8 with TRBJ2-7, with TRBD2 matching over 11 bases. This sequence originates from an adult with an advanced solid tumor such as melanoma, head and neck, liver or kidney cancer. The material sequenced was CD4+ or CD8+ T cells sorted from blood, taken in a trial of the OX40 agonist ivuxolimab. The chain's CDR3 is CASSPPRRLAGGAYEQYF. CDR3 coding DNA: TGTGCCAGCAGCCCACCGCGAAGGCTAGCGGGGGGAGCCTACGAGCAGTACTTC.